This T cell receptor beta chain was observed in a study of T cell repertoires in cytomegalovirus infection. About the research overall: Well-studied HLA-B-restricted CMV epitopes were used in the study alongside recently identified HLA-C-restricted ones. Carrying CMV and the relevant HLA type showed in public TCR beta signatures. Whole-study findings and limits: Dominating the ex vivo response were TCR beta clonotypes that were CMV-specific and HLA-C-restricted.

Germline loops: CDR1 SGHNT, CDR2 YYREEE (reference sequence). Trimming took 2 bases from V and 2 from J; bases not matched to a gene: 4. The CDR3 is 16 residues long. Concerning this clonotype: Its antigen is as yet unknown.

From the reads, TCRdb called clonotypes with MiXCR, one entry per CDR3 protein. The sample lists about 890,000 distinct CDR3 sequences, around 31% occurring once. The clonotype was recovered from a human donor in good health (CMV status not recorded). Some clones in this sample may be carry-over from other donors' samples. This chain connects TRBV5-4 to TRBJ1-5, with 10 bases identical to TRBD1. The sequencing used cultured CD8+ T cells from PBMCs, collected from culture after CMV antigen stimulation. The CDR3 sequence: CASSLGTGEGNQPQHF. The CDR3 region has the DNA TGTGCCAGCAGCTTAGGGACAGGGGAAGGCAATCAGCCCCAGCATTTT.